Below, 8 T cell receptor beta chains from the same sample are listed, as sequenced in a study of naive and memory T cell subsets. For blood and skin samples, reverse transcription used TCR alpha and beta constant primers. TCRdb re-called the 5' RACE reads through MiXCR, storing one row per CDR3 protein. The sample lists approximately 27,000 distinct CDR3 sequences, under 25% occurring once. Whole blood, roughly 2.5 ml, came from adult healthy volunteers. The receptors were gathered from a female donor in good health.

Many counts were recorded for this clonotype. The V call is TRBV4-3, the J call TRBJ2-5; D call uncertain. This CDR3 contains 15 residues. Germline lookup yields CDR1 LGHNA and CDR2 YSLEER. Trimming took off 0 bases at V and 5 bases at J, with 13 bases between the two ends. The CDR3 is CASSQDIVLRETQYF. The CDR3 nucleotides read TGCGCCAGCAGCCAAGACATAGTACTACGGGAGACCCAGTACTTC.

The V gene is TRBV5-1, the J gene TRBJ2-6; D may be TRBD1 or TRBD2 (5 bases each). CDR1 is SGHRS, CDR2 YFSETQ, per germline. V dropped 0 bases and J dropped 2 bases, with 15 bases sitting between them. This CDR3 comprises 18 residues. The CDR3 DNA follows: TGCGCCAGCAGCTTGGGGGGGAGTAAGGCTGCTGGGGCCAACGTCCTGACTTTC. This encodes CASSLGGSKAAGANVLTF.

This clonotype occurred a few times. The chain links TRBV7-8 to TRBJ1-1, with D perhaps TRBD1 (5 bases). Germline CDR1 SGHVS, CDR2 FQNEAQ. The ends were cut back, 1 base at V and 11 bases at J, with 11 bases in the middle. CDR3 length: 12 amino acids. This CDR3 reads CASSLGGAYAFF. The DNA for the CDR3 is TGTGCCAGCAGCTTAGGTGGGGCGTACGCTTTCTTT.

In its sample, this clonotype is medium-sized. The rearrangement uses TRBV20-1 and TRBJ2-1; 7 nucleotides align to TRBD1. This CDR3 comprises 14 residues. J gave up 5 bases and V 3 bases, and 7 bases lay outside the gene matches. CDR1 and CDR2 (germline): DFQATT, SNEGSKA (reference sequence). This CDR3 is CSASTGQANNEQFF. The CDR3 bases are TGCAGTGCTAGCACCGGACAGGCTAACAATGAGCAGTTCTTC.

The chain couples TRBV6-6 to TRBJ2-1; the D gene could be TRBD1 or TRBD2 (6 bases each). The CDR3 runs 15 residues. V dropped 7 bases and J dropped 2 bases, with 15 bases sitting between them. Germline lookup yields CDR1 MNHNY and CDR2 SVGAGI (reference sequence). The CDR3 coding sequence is TGTGCCAGCACCCTCGGAGGGGGGCCCTACAATGAGCAGTTCTTC. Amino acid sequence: CASTLGGGPYNEQFF.

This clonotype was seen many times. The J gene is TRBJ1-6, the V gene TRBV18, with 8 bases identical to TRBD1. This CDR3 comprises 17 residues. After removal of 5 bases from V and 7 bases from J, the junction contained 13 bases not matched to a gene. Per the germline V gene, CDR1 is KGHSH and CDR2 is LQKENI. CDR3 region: CASSSFFRDRKNSPLHF. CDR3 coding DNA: TGTGCCAGCTCATCGTTCTTCCGGGACAGGAAAAATTCACCCCTCCACTTT.

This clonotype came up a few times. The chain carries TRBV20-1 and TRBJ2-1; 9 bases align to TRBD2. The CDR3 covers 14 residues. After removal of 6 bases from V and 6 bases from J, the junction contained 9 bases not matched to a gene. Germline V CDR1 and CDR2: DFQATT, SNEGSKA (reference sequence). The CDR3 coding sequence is TGCAGTGCGCCTCTAGCGGGAAGGGGCAATGAGCAGTTCTTC. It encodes CSAPLAGRGNEQFF.

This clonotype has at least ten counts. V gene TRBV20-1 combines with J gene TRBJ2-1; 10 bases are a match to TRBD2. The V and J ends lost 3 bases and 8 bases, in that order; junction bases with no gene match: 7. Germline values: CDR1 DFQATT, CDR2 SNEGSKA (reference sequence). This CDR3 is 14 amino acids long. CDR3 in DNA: TGCAGTGCTAGGGTCCTGGGGACTAGCGATGAGCAGTTCTTC. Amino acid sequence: CSARVLGTSDEQFF.